Detailed here is one T cell receptor (beta chain). The method was immunoSEQ multiplex PCR; TCRdb's version includes in-frame clones alone and lacks a portion of them. Of around 50,000 clones in the sample, less than 95% were seen once. The data were obtained in a study of blood T cell repertoires in COVID-19. This receptor was obtained from a man in his 70s with acute or convalescent COVID-19. Sample: peripheral blood.

CDR3 protein: CAISDDREENTEAFF. The CDR3 DNA reads as TGTGCCATCAGTGATGACAGGGAAGAGAACACTGAAGCTTTCTTT. This chain links TRBV10-3 with TRBJ1-1; 7 bases line up with TRBD1. Per germline, CDR1 ENHRY and CDR2 SYGVKD. The CDR3 length is 15 residues. The V and J ends lost 3 bases and 1 base, in that order; junction bases with no gene match: 5.